These 12 T cell receptor beta chains originate from one sample sequenced in a study of type 1 regulatory T cells. No antigen has been identified for these receptors. General study findings and limits: Tr1 cells had a more restricted TCR repertoire than non-Tr1 cells.

Via MiXCR, TCRdb re-called the reads, giving one row per CDR3 protein. The sample consists of some 71,000 distinct CDR3 sequences, around 21% of them appearing once. Sequenced: cultured type 1 regulatory T (Tr1) cells, either the whole culture or a sorted fraction (not recorded which). The source is a human donor in good health.

This clonotype came up a few times. The gene calls are TRBV30 and TRBJ1-6, with 8 bases identical to TRBD1. The CDR3 length is 15 residues. The trim removed 3 bases at V and 7 bases at J, leaving 8 bases unmatched. CDR1 GTSNPN and CDR2 SVGIG come from the germline V gene (reference sequence). CDR3 sequence reads: CAWRDRDRRNSPLHF. The CDR3 coding sequence is TGTGCCTGGAGGGACCGGGACAGGAGAAATTCACCCCTCCACTTT.

The chain employs TRBV18 and TRBJ2-2; D is perhaps TRBD2 (6 bases). The germline V and J ends were trimmed by 3 bases and 0 bases, with 14 bases remaining between them. Germline values: CDR1 KGHSH, CDR2 LQKENI. The CDR3 is 17 amino acids. In DNA form, the CDR3 reads TGTGCCAGCTCACCGGCCGGAGGGTCATCGAACACCGGGGAGCTGTTTTTT. Translating gives CASSPAGGSSNTGELFF. Full variable domain (rest looked up from reference TRBV18 and TRBJ2-2): NAGVMQNPRHLVRRRGQEARLRCSPMKGHSHVYWYRQLPEEGLKFMVYLQKENIIDESGMPKERFSAEFPKEGPSILRIQQVVRGDSAAYFCASSPAGGSSNTGELFFGEGSRLTVL.

The chain joins TRBV4-1 to TRBJ2-3, with unresolved D. Germline assignment: CDR1 MGHRA and CDR2 YSYEKL. Trimming stripped 0 bases from V and 4 bases from J, with 11 bases between. CDR3 size: 15 residues. DNA for the CDR3: TGCGCCAGCAGCCAAGATGTCCAACGCGCAGATACGCAGTATTTT. Translating it yields CASSQDVQRADTQYF.

This sequence joins TRBV6-5 and TRBJ2-6, with D unresolved. Trimming left V 2 bases short and J 0 bases short, with 2 bases between. The CDR3 extends over 14 amino acids. The germline V gene encodes CDR1 MNHEY and CDR2 SVGAGI. CDR3 sequence (DNA): TGTGCCAGCAGTTACGACTCTGGGGCCAACGTCCTGACTTTC. Amino acids: CASSYDSGANVLTF.

There are many counts of this clonotype. V and J are TRBV29-1 and TRBJ2-4; weak D call: TRBD2 (6 bases). The CDR3 loop spans 15 amino acids. The germline gives CDR1 SQVTM, CDR2 ANQGSEA. Trimming took 2 bases from V and 7 from J, leaving 18 bases between them. The CDR3 sequence is CSVERGLGPGNIQYF. In DNA, the CDR3 is TGCAGCGTTGAAAGGGGACTGGGGCCTGGGAACATTCAGTACTTC.

J is TRBJ2-5 and V is TRBV6-2 or TRBV6-3; no firm D call. This CDR3 is built from 11 residues. Germline CDR1 is MNHEY and CDR2 is SVGEGT. The ends were cut back, 5 bases at V and 7 bases at J, with 8 bases in the middle. CDR3 region: CASSPVGTQYF. Here the CDR3 DNA reads TGTGCCAGCAGTCCTGTTGGGACCCAGTACTTC.

This clonotype was detected a few times. The rearrangement uses TRBV10-3 and TRBJ1-5; a weak D match, TRBD1 (6 bases). Per germline, CDR1 ENHRY and CDR2 SYGVKD. This CDR3 has 14 residues. V lost 5 bases, J lost 7 bases, and 15 bases lay in between. CDR3 region: CAISSRDNLQPQHF. The CDR3 DNA reads as TGTGCCATCAGTAGCCGGGACAATCTCCAGCCCCAGCATTTT.

The gene calls are TRBV20-1 and TRBJ1-5; 9 bases line up with TRBD1. CDR3 size: 16 residues. Germline values: CDR1 DFQATT, CDR2 SNEGSKA (reference sequence). The junction had 5 bases not matched to a gene; V was cut back by 0 bases and J by 2 bases. CDR3 sequence: CSARDGTGIGNQPQHF. The CDR3 DNA is TGCAGTGCTAGAGATGGGACAGGGATCGGCAATCAGCCCCAGCATTTT.

The chain couples TRBV18 to TRBJ2-5, with D tentatively TRBD1 or TRBD2 (5 bases each). Germline V gives CDR1 KGHSH, CDR2 LQKENI. V was trimmed by 2 bases and J by 3 bases, leaving 10 bases between them. This CDR3 has 14 residues. The CDR3 region is CASSPSGAKETQYF. CDR3 DNA: TGTGCCAGCTCACCATCCGGGGCAAAAGAGACCCAGTACTTC.

This clonotype was picked up one time. This sequence joins TRBV30 and TRBJ2-7; 10 bases are shared with TRBD2. After removal of 6 bases from V and 1 base from J, the junction contained 6 bases not matched to a gene. This CDR3 has 14 residues. Looked up from germline, CDR1 is GTSNPN and CDR2 is SVGIG (reference sequence). In nucleotides, the CDR3 is TGTGCCTGCACAAAGACTAGCGGGTCCTACGAGCAGTACTTC. This sequence encodes CACTKTSGSYEQYF. Using reference TRBV30 and TRBJ2-7 for the parts outside the CDR3, the full variable domain is SQTIHQWPATLVQPVGSPLSLECTVEGTSNPNLYWYRQAAGRGLQLLFYSVGIGQISSEVPQNLSASRPQDRQFILSSKKLLLSDSGFYLCACTKTSGSYEQYFGPGTRLTVT.

About this clonotype itself: One junction end disagrees with the germline gene, perhaps due to a read error. CDR3 DNA sequence: TGTGCCAGCAGTCGGACTGCGACCGGGGAGCCGTTTTTT. It encodes CASSRTATGEPFF. This chain joins TRBV3-1 and TRBJ2-2, with TRBD2 as a possible D gene (5 bases). Germline CDR1 reads LGHDT; CDR2 reads YNNKEL (reference sequence). There are 13 residues in the CDR3.

This clonotype was seen at least ten times. This chain joins TRBV7-3 and TRBJ2-1; D may correspond to TRBD1 or TRBD2 (6 bases each). The CDR3 is made up of 15 amino acids. Germline CDR1 reads SGHTA; CDR2 reads FQGTGA. With 2 bases removed from V and 6 bases from J, the gap between germline ends came to 14 bases. The CDR3 DNA sequence: TGTGCCAGCAGCTTATCTAGAGGGGGGTCCAATGAGCAGTTCTTC. It codes for CASSLSRGGSNEQFF.